A single sample gave rise to the 2 T cell receptor beta chains below, sequenced in a study of cytomegalovirus exposure and HLA in healthy donors. Using immunoSEQ multiplex PCR, the repertoire was profiled, and TCRdb retains in-frame clones only, with some absent. The table shows some 180,000 clones, with around nine tenths occurring only once. Sequencing was performed on PBMCs. These receptor sequences come from a man between 25 and 39 years old in good health and CMV-seropositive.

A single count supports this clone. J is TRBJ1-6 and V is TRBV11-3; 8 bases fit TRBD1. This CDR3 is 15 amino acids long. V was pared by 3 bases and J by 9 bases, with 7 bases of the junction left unmatched. Germline assignment: CDR1 SGHNT and CDR2 YENEEA. This CDR3 is CASSLRGTGSSPLHF. CDR3 sequence (DNA): TGTGCCAGCAGCTTGCGAGGGACAGGTAGTTCACCCCTCCACTTT.

The genes are TRBV29-1 and TRBJ2-7, with 12 bases fitting TRBD2. V lost 4 bases to trimming and J lost 3 bases; unmatched junction nucleotides: 1. The length of the CDR3 is 13 residues. CDR1 SQVTM and CDR2 ANQGSEA come from the germline V gene. This chain's CDR3 is CSVGLAGDYEQYF. The CDR3 region has the DNA TGCAGCGTTGGACTAGCGGGGGACTACGAGCAGTACTTC.